The TCR beta chain described here comes from a study of CD8+ T cells in alopecia areata. Germline V gives CDR1 SNHLY, CDR2 FYNNEI. The CDR3 contains 10 residues. The V and J ends lost 8 bases and 3 bases respectively, with 5 bases between them. Reverse transcribed after extraction, RNA yielded cDNA as the sequencing template. Assay used: immunoSEQ multiplex PCR; TCRdb lists only in-frame clones, some missing. The table has about 140,000 clones, about four fifths seen once. Noted treatment: oral pan-JAK inhibitor, 5-10 mg twice daily. The sequence came from a human donor with alopecia areata. Sequenced here: CD8+ T cells sorted from blood, sampled at week 4, from a patient treated with tofacitinib. V gene TRBV2 combines with J gene TRBJ2-7; D is unclear. The DNA for the CDR3 is TGTGCCAGCTATCTCTACGAGCAGTACTTC. Translated: CASYLYEQYF.